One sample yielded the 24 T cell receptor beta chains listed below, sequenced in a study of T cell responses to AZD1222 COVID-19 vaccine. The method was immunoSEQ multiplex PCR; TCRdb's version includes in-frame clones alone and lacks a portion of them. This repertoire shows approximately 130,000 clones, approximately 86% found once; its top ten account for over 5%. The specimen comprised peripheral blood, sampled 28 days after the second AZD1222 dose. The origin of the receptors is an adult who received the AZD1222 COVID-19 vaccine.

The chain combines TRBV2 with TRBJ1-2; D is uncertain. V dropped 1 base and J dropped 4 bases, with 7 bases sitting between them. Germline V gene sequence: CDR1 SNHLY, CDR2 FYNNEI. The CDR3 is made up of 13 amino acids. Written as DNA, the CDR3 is TGTGCCAGCAGTGAAGACAGAACCTATGGCTACACCTTC. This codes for CASSEDRTYGYTF.

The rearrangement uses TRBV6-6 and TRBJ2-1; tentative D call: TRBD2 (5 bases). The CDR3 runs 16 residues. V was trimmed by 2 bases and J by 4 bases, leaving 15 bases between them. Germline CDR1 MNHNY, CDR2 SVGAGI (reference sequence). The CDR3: CASSYADNRRYNEQFF. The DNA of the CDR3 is TGTGCCAGCAGTTACGCCGACAACCGGAGGTACAATGAGCAGTTCTTC.

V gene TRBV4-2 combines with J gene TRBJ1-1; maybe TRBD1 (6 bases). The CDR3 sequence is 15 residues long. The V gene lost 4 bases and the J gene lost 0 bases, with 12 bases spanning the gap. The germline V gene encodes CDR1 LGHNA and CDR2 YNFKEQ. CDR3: CASSPTDSLNTEAFF. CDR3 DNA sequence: TGTGCCAGCAGCCCTACGGACAGTTTGAACACTGAAGCTTTCTTT.

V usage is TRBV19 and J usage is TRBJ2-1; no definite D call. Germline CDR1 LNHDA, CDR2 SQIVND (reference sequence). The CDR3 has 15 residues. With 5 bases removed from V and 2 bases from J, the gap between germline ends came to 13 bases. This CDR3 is CASSPPAAPYNEQFF. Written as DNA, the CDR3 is TGTGCCAGTAGTCCCCCGGCAGCCCCCTACAATGAGCAGTTCTTC. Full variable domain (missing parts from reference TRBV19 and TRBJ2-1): DGGITQSPKYLFRKEGQNVTLSCEQNLNHDAMYWYRQDPGQGLRLIYYSQIVNDFQKGDIAEGYSVSREKKESFPLTVTSAQKNPTAFYLCASSPPAAPYNEQFFGPGTRLTVL.

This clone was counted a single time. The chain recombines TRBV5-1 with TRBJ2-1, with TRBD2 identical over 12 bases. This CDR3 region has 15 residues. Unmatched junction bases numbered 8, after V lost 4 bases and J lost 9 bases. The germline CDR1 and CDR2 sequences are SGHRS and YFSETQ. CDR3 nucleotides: TGCGCCAGCAGCCTTCGGACTAGCGGGGATGGTGAGCAGTTCTTC. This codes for CASSLRTSGDGEQFF.

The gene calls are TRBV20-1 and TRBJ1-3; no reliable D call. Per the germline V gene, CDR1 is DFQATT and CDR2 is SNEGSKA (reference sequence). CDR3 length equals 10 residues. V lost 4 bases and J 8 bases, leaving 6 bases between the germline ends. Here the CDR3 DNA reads TGCAGTGCTATAGATGACACCATATATTTT. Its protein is CSAIDDTIYF.

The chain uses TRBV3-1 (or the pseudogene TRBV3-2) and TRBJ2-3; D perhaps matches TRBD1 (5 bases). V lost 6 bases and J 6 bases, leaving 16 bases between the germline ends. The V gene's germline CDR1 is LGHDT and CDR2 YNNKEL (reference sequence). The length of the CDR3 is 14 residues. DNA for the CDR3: TGTGCCAGCAGTTTACAGGATACGACGGATACGCAGTATTTT. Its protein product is CASSLQDTTDTQYF.

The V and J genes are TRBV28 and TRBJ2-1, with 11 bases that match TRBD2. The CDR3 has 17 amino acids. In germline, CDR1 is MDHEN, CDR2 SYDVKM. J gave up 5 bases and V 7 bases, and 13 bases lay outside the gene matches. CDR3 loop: CASISSPGTSGDNEQFF. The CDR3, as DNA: TGTGCCAGCATATCATCCCCCGGGACTAGCGGAGACAATGAGCAGTTCTTC.

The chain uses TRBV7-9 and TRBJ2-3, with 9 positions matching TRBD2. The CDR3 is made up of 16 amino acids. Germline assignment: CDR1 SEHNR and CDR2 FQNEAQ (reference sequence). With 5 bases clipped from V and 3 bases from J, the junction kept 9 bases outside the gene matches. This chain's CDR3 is CASSRLGGLATDTQYF. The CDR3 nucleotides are TGTGCCAGCAGCCGCCTAGGGGGACTAGCAACAGATACGCAGTATTTT.

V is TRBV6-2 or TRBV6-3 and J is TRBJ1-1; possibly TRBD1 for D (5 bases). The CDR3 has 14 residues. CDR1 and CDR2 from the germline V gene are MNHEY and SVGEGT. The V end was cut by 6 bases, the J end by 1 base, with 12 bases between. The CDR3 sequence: CASSVGLRNTEAFF. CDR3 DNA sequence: TGTGCCAGCAGCGTGGGACTCAGGAACACTGAAGCTTTCTTT.

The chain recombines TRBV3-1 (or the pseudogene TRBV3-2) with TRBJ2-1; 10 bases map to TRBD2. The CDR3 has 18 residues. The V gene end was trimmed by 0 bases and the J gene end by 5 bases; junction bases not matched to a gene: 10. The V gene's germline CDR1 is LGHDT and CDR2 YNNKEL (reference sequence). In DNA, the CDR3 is TGTGCCAGCAGCCAAGATTTAACTAGCGGGGAGGATAACAATGAGCAGTTCTTC. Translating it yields CASSQDLTSGEDNNEQFF.

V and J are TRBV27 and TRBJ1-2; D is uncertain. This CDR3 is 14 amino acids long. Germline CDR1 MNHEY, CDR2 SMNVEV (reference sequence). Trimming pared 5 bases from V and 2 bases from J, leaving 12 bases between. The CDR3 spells CASSPFSRNYGYTF. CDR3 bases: TGTGCCAGCAGTCCATTTTCGAGGAACTATGGCTACACCTTC.

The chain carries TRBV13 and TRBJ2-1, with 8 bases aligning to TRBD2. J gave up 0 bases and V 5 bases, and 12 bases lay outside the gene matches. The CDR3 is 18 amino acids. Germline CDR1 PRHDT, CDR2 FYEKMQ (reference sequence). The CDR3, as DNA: TGTGCCAGCAGCCGAAAAGGGGCGGCGGGAGGCTCCTACAATGAGCAGTTCTTC. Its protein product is CASSRKGAAGGSYNEQFF.

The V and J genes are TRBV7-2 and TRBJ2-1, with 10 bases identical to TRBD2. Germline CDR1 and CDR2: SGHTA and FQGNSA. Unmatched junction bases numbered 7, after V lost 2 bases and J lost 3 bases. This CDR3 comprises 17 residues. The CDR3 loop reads CASSLRASGRFYNEQFF. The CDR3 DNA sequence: TGTGCCAGCAGCTTAAGGGCTAGCGGGAGATTCTACAATGAGCAGTTCTTC.

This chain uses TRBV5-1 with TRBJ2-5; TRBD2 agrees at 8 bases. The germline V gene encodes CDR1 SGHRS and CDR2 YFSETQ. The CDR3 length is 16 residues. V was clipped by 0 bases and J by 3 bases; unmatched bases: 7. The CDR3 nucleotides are TGCGCCAGCAGCTTGGGGGTAGCGGGGAGAAAAGAGACCCAGTACTTC. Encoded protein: CASSLGVAGRKETQYF.

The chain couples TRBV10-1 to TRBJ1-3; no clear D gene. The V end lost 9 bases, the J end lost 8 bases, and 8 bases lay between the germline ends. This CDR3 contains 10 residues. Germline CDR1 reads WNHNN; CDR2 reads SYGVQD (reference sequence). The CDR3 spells CASRPDTIYF. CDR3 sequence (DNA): TGCGCCAGTCGCCCGGACACCATATATTTT.

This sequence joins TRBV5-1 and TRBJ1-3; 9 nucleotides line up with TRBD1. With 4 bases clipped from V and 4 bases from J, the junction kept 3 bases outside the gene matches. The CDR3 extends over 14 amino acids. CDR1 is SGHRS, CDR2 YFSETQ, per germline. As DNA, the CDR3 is TGCGCCAGCAGCGCGACAGGGGGAGGAAACACCATATATTTT. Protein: CASSATGGGNTIYF.

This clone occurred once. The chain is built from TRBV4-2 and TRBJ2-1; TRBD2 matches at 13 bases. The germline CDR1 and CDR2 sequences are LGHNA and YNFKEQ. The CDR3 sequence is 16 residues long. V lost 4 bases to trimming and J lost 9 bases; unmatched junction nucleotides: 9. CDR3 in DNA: TGTGCCAGCAGCCCTATAATCGGGACTAGCGGGGTTGAGCAGTTCTTC. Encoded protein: CASSPIIGTSGVEQFF.

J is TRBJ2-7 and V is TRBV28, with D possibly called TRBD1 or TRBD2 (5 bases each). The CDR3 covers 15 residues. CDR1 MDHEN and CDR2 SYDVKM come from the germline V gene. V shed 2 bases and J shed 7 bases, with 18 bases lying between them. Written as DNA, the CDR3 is TGTGCCAGCAGTTTAAGATTGGGACCGATCGAGGAGCAGTACTTC. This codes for CASSLRLGPIEEQYF. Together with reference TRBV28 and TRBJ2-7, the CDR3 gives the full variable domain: DVKVTQSSRYLVKRTGEKVFLECVQDMDHENMFWYRQDPGLGLRLIYFSYDVKMKEKGDIPEGYSVSREKKERFSLILESASTNQTSMYLCASSLRLGPIEEQYFGPGTRLTVT.

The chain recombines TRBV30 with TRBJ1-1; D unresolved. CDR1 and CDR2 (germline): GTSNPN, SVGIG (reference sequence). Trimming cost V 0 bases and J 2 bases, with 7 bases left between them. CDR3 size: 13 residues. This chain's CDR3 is CAWSVRYNTEAFF. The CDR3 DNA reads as TGTGCCTGGAGTGTACGGTATAACACTGAAGCTTTCTTT.

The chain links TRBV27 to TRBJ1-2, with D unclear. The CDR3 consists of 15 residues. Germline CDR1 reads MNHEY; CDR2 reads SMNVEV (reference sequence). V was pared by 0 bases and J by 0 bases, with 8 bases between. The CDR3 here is CASSLSRTANYGYTF. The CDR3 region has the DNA TGTGCCAGCAGTTTATCGAGGACGGCTAACTATGGCTACACCTTC.

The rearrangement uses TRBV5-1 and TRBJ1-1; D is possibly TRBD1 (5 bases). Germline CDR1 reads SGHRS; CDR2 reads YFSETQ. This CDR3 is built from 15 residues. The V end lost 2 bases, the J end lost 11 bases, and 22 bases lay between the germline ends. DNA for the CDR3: TGCGCCAGCAGCTTCACCGGGGCAGTCGATTCGGTGGCTTTCTTT. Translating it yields CASSFTGAVDSVAFF. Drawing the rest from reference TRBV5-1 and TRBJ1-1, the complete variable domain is KAGVTQTPRYLIKTRGQQVTLSCSPISGHRSVSWYQQTPGQGLQFLFEYFSETQRNKGNFPGRFSGRQFSNSRSEMNVSTLELGDSALYLCASSFTGAVDSVAFFGQGTRLTVV.

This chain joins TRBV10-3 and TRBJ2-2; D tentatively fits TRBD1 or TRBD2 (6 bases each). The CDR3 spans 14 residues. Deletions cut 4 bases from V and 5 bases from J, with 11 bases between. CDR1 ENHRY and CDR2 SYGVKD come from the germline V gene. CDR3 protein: CAISGQGRTGELFF. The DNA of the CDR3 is TGTGCCATCAGTGGGCAGGGGAGGACCGGGGAGCTGTTTTTT.

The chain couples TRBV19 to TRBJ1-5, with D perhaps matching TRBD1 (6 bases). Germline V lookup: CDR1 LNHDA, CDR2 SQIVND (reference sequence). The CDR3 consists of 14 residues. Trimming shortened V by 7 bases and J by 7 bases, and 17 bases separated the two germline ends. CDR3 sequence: CASTRTGYWQPQHF. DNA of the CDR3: TGTGCCAGTACTAGAACAGGGTATTGGCAGCCCCAGCATTTT.